This entry is about one TCR beta chain. Data came from immunoSEQ multiplex PCR; TCRdb stores just in-frame clones and leaves some out. In the table there are some 74,000 clones, under 85% of which are singletons. The sample belongs to a study of OX40 agonist ivuxolimab in advanced cancers. The germline V gene has CDR1 SGHNT and CDR2 YENEEA. The CDR3 has 13 residues. V lost 1 base and J lost 6, with 9 bases in between. The input for sequencing was CD4+ or CD8+ T cells sorted from blood, taken in a trial of the OX40 agonist ivuxolimab. The sequence was obtained from an adult with an advanced solid tumor such as melanoma, head and neck, liver or kidney cancer. V gene TRBV11-3 combines with J gene TRBJ2-5; D unresolved. CDR3 region: CASSLGQEKTQYF. The CDR3 coding sequence is TGTGCCAGCAGCTTAGGCCAAGAAAAGACCCAGTACTTC. Based on the CDR3 plus reference TRBV11-3 and TRBJ2-5, the full variable domain is EAGVVQSPRYKIIEKKQPVAFWCNPISGHNTLYWYLQNLGQGPELLIRYENEEAVDDSQLPKDRFSAERLKGVDSTLKIQPAELGDSAVYLCASSLGQEKTQYFGPGTRLLVL.